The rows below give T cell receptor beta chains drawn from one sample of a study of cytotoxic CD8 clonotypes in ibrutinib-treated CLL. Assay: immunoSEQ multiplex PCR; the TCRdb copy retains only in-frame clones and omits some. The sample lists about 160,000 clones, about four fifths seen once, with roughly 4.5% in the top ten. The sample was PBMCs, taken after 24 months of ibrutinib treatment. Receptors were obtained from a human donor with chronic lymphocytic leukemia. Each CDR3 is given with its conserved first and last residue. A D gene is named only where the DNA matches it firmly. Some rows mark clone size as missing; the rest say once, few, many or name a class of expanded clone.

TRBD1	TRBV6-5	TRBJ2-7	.	CASSYGTAYSYEQYF	TGTGCCAGCAGTTATGGGACAGCTTACTCCTACGAGCAGTACTTC
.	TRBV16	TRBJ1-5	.	CASSQNRYSNQPQHF	TGTGCCAGCAGCCAAAATCGATATAGCAATCAGCCCCAGCATTTT
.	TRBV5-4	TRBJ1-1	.	CASSGQRTPNTEAFF	TGTGCCAGCAGTGGACAAAGGACACCTAACACTGAAGCTTTCTTT
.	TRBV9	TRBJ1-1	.	CASSVEVRNTEAFF	TGTGCCAGCAGCGTAGAGGTCCGGAACACTGAAGCTTTCTTT
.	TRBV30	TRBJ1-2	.	CAWRDGGYTF	TGTGCCTGGAGGGACGGAGGCTACACCTTC
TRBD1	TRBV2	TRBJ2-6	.	CASRGGAGANVLTF	TGTGCCAGCAGAGGGGGCGCTGGGGCCAACGTCCTGACTTTC
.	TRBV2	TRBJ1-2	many	CASSRQGLVSHGYTF	TGTGCCAGCAGTAGGCAGGGATTGGTTTCTCATGGCTACACCTTC
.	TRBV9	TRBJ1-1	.	CASSDRDNMNTEAFF	TGTGCCAGCAGCGACAGGGACAACATGAACACTGAAGCTTTCTTT
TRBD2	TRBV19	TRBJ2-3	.	CASSIPATSGITDTQYF	TGTGCCAGTAGTATACCAGCGACTAGCGGCATCACAGATACGCAGTATTTT
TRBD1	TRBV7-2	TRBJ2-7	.	CASSFVGRGQGREQYF	TGTGCCAGCAGCTTTGTAGGGCGGGGACAGGGACGTGAGCAGTACTTC